Below, 29 T cell receptor beta chains from the same sample are listed, as sequenced in a study of technical replicates of blood from a few donors. Sequenced by immunoSEQ multiplex PCR; TCRdb stores in-frame clones only, minus some. The data hold roughly 45,000 clones, with about 94% observed a single time. Sequencing was carried out using PBMCs. All receptors derive from a human donor in good health. Some clones in this sample may be carry-over from other donors' samples.

CDR3 in DNA: TGTGCCAGTAGCCCTCAGGGATTTGGGGCCAACGTCCTGACTTTC. It yields the protein CASSPQGFGANVLTF. The V and J genes are TRBV19 and TRBJ2-6, with D perhaps matching TRBD1 (5 bases). CDR1 and CDR2 (germline): LNHDA, SQIVND (reference sequence). This CDR3 is built from 15 residues. Trimming removed 6 bases from V and 3 bases from J, with 12 bases in between.

V and J are TRBV18 and TRBJ2-7, with TRBD2 matching over 10 bases. Losses at the gene ends were 0 bases for V and 7 bases for J; bases not matched to a gene: 12. This CDR3 region has 17 residues. The germline gives CDR1 KGHSH, CDR2 LQKENI. The DNA for the CDR3 is TGTGCCAGCTCACCACCGGGGGCAGCGGGAGGGCCAGGGGAGCAGTACTTC. Translated, it gives CASSPPGAAGGPGEQYF.

This chain uses TRBV7-2 with TRBJ2-7, with D uncertain. Germline CDR1 is SGHTA and CDR2 is FQGNSA. The V and J ends lost 5 bases and 0 bases respectively, with 11 bases between them. The CDR3 has 14 amino acids. The CDR3: CASSLSKSSYEQYF. As DNA, the CDR3 is TGTGCCAGCAGCCTCTCCAAGAGCTCCTACGAGCAGTACTTC.

The V call is TRBV29-1, the J call TRBJ2-7; 7 bases map to TRBD1. The CDR3 sequence is 12 residues long. The trim removed 7 bases at V and 5 bases at J, leaving 8 bases unmatched. CDR1 and CDR2 from the germline V gene are SQVTM and ANQGSEA. DNA for the CDR3: TGCAGCGCCCGCGACAGGGTCCACGAGCAGTACTTC. It encodes CSARDRVHEQYF.

This sequence joins TRBV15 and TRBJ1-4, with 7 nucleotides matching TRBD1. The CDR3 is made up of 14 amino acids. After removal of 5 bases from V and 8 bases from J, the junction contained 8 bases not matched to a gene. Germline V CDR1 and CDR2: LNHNV, YYDKDF (reference sequence). The CDR3 coding sequence is TGTGCCACCAGCGGCACAGGGGCCGTCGAAAAACTGTTTTTT. Protein: CATSGTGAVEKLFF.

V usage is TRBV27 and J usage is TRBJ2-2; TRBD1 agrees at 8 bases. Germline CDR1 reads MNHEY; CDR2 reads SMNVEV (reference sequence). This CDR3 is built from 17 residues. V shed 6 bases and J 3 bases; nucleotides not matched to a gene: 12. The CDR3 nucleotides are TGTGCCAGCAGGCGCACCGGACAGGGAATCGACACCGGGGAGCTGTTTTTT. Its protein is CASRRTGQGIDTGELFF.

This clone was counted only a few times. This chain links TRBV5-6 with TRBJ1-2, with D perhaps TRBD1 (6 bases). Germline lookup yields CDR1 SGHDT and CDR2 YYEEEE. This CDR3 comprises 17 residues. V lost 1 base, J lost 2 bases, and 18 bases lay in between. The CDR3 DNA follows: TGTGCCAGCAGCTTGTGGCGGACAGAAAGTGGGAACTATGGCTACACCTTC. This sequence encodes CASSLWRTESGNYGYTF.

CDR3 nucleotide sequence: TGTGCCAGTACTGGGGGGGGCCAGAACACTGAAGCTTTCTTT. Translated, it gives CASTGGGQNTEAFF. J is TRBJ1-1 and V is TRBV6-5; the D gene is possibly TRBD1 (6 bases). This CDR3 region has 14 residues. CDR1 is MNHEY and CDR2 is SVGAGI in the germline V gene. The V end lost 9 bases, the J end lost 1 base, and 15 bases lay between the germline ends.

The rearrangement joins TRBV7-8 to TRBJ2-7, with D possibly TRBD2 on 5 matching bases. The CDR3 covers 14 residues. Germline loops: CDR1 SGHVS, CDR2 FQNEAQ. Between the trimmed V and J ends, which lost 4 bases and 0 bases, there was a span of 10 bases. The CDR3 spells CASSSTGSSYEQYF. CDR3 DNA: TGTGCCAGCAGCTCAACTGGGAGCTCCTACGAGCAGTACTTC.

The chain joins TRBV5-1 to TRBJ1-2; possibly TRBD1 for D (5 bases). The V gene's germline CDR1 is SGHRS and CDR2 YFSETQ. V was clipped by 5 bases and J by 3 bases, with 14 bases between them. The length of the CDR3 is 14 residues. The CDR3 nucleotides read TGCGCCAGCAGTTCTCTCACAGGAGACTATGGCTACACCTTC. This encodes CASSSLTGDYGYTF.

The rearrangement links TRBV7-2 to TRBJ1-1; 10 nucleotides line up with TRBD1. The CDR3 runs 15 residues. V shed 4 bases, J shed 5 bases, and the junction held 7 bases outside the gene matches. The germline V gene encodes CDR1 SGHTA and CDR2 FQGNSA. The CDR3 region is CASSSQGQGVTEAFF. The CDR3, as DNA: TGTGCCAGCAGCTCCCAAGGACAGGGGGTTACTGAAGCTTTCTTT.

V usage is TRBV29-1 and J usage is TRBJ1-1; TRBD1 aligns across 10 bases. Germline V gene data show CDR1 as SQVTM and CDR2 as ANQGSEA. The CDR3 extends over 17 amino acids. V was pared by 1 base and J by 0 bases, with 8 bases of the junction left unmatched. CDR3 region: CSVEGPTGGGMNTEAFF. The CDR3 DNA reads as TGCAGCGTTGAAGGCCCGACAGGGGGCGGGATGAACACTGAAGCTTTCTTT.

This chain connects TRBV20-1 to TRBJ2-3; weak D call: TRBD2 (5 bases). V was pared by 6 bases and J by 6 bases, with 10 bases between. The CDR3 consists of 11 residues. CDR1 is DFQATT and CDR2 is SNEGSKA in the germline V gene (reference sequence). The CDR3 sequence is CSAGLADTQYF. In DNA form, the CDR3 reads TGCAGTGCCGGACTCGCCGATACGCAGTATTTT.

The CDR3 DNA reads as TGTGCCTGGACGACAGGGGGCGGTCAGCCCCAGCATTTT. Translation gives CAWTTGGGQPQHF. This rearrangement joins TRBV30 to TRBJ1-5; TRBD1 matches at 10 bases. Losses at the gene ends were 4 bases for V and 6 bases for J; bases not matched to a gene: 3. The CDR3 is made up of 13 amino acids. In germline, CDR1 is GTSNPN, CDR2 SVGIG (reference sequence).

The chain links TRBV7-9 to TRBJ2-7; weak D call: TRBD2 (8 bases). Deletions cut 7 bases from V and 6 bases from J, with 19 bases between. The CDR3 is 14 amino acids. Germline CDR1 SEHNR, CDR2 FQNEAQ (reference sequence). The CDR3 region is CASTAREGALEQYF. Written as DNA, the CDR3 is TGTGCCAGCACCGCTCGGGAGGGGGCCCTCGAGCAGTACTTC.

This clone appeared a single time. The genes are TRBV19 and TRBJ1-2; D not resolved. Germline CDR1 and CDR2: LNHDA and SQIVND (reference sequence). This CDR3 is 11 amino acids long. Trimming shortened V by 8 bases and J by 5 bases, and 9 bases separated the two germline ends. This CDR3 is CASSVGYGYTF. Written as DNA, the CDR3 is TGTGCCAGTTCGGTCGGGTATGGCTACACCTTC.

This clone has a single count. The V gene is TRBV4-1, the J gene TRBJ2-3; D is unresolved. The length of the CDR3 is 15 residues. With 0 bases removed from V and 2 bases from J, the gap between germline ends came to 9 bases. Per germline, CDR1 MGHRA and CDR2 YSYEKL. In DNA form, the CDR3 reads TGCGCCAGCAGCCAAGAACGCGACTTCACAGATACGCAGTATTTT. Its translation is CASSQERDFTDTQYF.

This chain uses TRBV14 with TRBJ2-1; 14 bases align to TRBD2. The CDR3 totals 19 residues. The V and J ends lost 3 bases and 3 bases, in that order; junction bases with no gene match: 10. Germline lookup yields CDR1 SGHDN and CDR2 FVKESK. CDR3 region: CASSQGLAGAGWDYNEQFF. The CDR3 nucleotides read TGTGCCAGCAGCCAGGGACTAGCGGGAGCCGGGTGGGACTACAATGAGCAGTTCTTC.

This chain joins TRBV4-1 and TRBJ2-1; tentative D call: TRBD1 (6 bases). Germline V gene data show CDR1 as MGHRA and CDR2 as YSYEKL. This CDR3 region has 15 residues. With 4 bases removed from V and 3 bases from J, the gap between germline ends came to 13 bases. CDR3 nucleotides: TGCGCCAGCAGCCTCTCCCGGGACAACTACAATGAGCAGTTCTTC. Translation: CASSLSRDNYNEQFF.

This clone was picked up a small number of times. V gene TRBV14 combines with J gene TRBJ1-2, with D possibly TRBD1 on 6 matching bases. Trimming stripped 4 bases from V and 4 bases from J, with 10 bases between. The germline V gene encodes CDR1 SGHDN and CDR2 FVKESK. There are 13 residues in the CDR3. CDR3 sequence (DNA): TGTGCCAGCAGCCCAGGACAGTTCTATGGCTACACCTTC. It encodes CASSPGQFYGYTF.

This chain links TRBV7-8 with TRBJ1-3, with D possibly being TRBD1 (5 bases). V lost 0 bases and J lost 0, with 9 bases in between. The CDR3 contains 16 residues. Germline values: CDR1 SGHVS, CDR2 FQNEAQ. The CDR3 protein is CASSLARQSSGNTIYF. DNA of the CDR3: TGTGCCAGCAGCTTAGCTCGACAGTCCTCTGGAAACACCATATATTTT.

J is TRBJ2-5 and V is TRBV6-5; 7 bases align to TRBD1. The CDR3 totals 16 residues. J lost 1 base, V lost 2 bases, and 7 bases had no gene match. From germline, CDR1 is MNHEY and CDR2 SVGAGI. CDR3 amino acids: CASSYEGALPQETQYF. The CDR3 DNA follows: TGTGCCAGCAGTTACGAGGGGGCCCTTCCCCAAGAGACCCAGTACTTC.

V usage is TRBV18 and J usage is TRBJ2-2, with D unclear. From germline, CDR1 is KGHSH and CDR2 LQKENI. The CDR3 is made up of 15 amino acids. V gave up 6 bases and J gave up 5 bases, with 16 bases separating them. The CDR3 DNA follows: TGTGCCAGCTCGCCTAACGGAGTCGGGACCGGGGAGCTGTTTTTT. Translating gives CASSPNGVGTGELFF. Based on the CDR3 plus reference TRBV18 and TRBJ2-2, the full variable domain is NAGVMQNPRHLVRRRGQEARLRCSPMKGHSHVYWYRQLPEEGLKFMVYLQKENIIDESGMPKERFSAEFPKEGPSILRIQQVVRGDSAAYFCASSPNGVGTGELFFGEGSRLTVL.

This chain links TRBV4-3 with TRBJ2-5; 9 nucleotides match TRBD2. Trimming took 1 base from V and 1 from J; bases not matched to a gene: 1. CDR3 length equals 15 residues. The germline gives CDR1 LGHNA, CDR2 YSLEER. CDR3 sequence reads: CASSQVSGGQETQYF. In DNA, the CDR3 is TGCGCCAGCAGCCAAGTTAGCGGGGGCCAAGAGACCCAGTACTTC.

The J gene is TRBJ2-1, the V gene TRBV20-1, with D hard to call. Germline CDR1 is DFQATT and CDR2 is SNEGSKA (reference sequence). CDR3 size: 11 residues. As DNA, the CDR3 is TGCGTTTGCAGCTCCTACAATGAGCAGTTCTTC. Its translation: CVCSSYNEQFF.

The chain carries TRBV5-1 and TRBJ1-2, with 10 bases matching TRBD1. J lost 2 bases, V lost 6 bases, and 4 bases had no gene match. The CDR3 is 14 amino acids. Germline loops: CDR1 SGHRS, CDR2 YFSETQ. CDR3 sequence (DNA): TGCGCCAGCAAACCGGGACAGGGGAACTATGGCTACACCTTC. It is translated as CASKPGQGNYGYTF. Full variable domain (missing parts from reference TRBV5-1 and TRBJ1-2): KAGVTQTPRYLIKTRGQQVTLSCSPISGHRSVSWYQQTPGQGLQFLFEYFSETQRNKGNFPGRFSGRQFSNSRSEMNVSTLELGDSALYLCASKPGQGNYGYTFGSGTRLTVV.

V is TRBV11-2 and J is TRBJ2-7, with 8 bases aligning to TRBD2. The CDR3 is 15 amino acids. CDR1 is SGHAT and CDR2 is FQNNGV in the germline V gene. V was clipped by 3 bases and J by 0 bases; unmatched bases: 4. DNA for the CDR3: TGTGCCAGCAGCTTCTTAGCGGGGTTCTCCTACGAGCAGTACTTC. Translation gives CASSFLAGFSYEQYF.

J is TRBJ1-2 and V is TRBV6-5; 9 positions agree with TRBD1. The germline CDR1 and CDR2 sequences are MNHEY and SVGAGI. J was trimmed by 7 bases and V by 5 bases; bases with no gene match: 5. The CDR3 covers 13 residues. The CDR3 is CASSPYRGLGYTF. CDR3 nucleotides: TGTGCCAGCAGTCCTTACAGGGGGCTTGGCTACACCTTC.

The gene calls are TRBV7-2 and TRBJ2-1; 7 nucleotides match TRBD2. V shed 3 bases and J 10 bases; nucleotides not matched to a gene: 12. Germline V gives CDR1 SGHTA, CDR2 FQGNSA. This CDR3 is built from 15 residues. The CDR3 bases are TGTGCCAGCAGCTTTTCCTCTAGGACCGGGGGGGAGCAGTTCTTC. This encodes CASSFSSRTGGEQFF.